These 14 T cell receptor beta chains were sequenced from one sample in a study of cytomegalovirus exposure and HLA in healthy donors. With 60 Vbeta and 13 Jbeta primers, the PCR was carried out. Sequenced by immunoSEQ multiplex PCR; TCRdb stores in-frame clones only, minus some. The sample lists 120,000 or so clones; 70% to 85% were seen once. The material sequenced was PBMCs. The origin of the receptors is a human donor in good health.

This sequence joins TRBV28 and TRBJ2-5; D might be TRBD1 (6 bases). Trimming left V 3 bases short and J 2 bases short, with 13 bases between. There are 15 residues in the CDR3. In germline, CDR1 is MDHEN, CDR2 SYDVKM. CDR3 sequence (DNA): TGTGCCAGCAGTTTTAGTGGCAGGGGTCAAGAGACCCAGTACTTC. The encoded protein is CASSFSGRGQETQYF.

The chain employs TRBV5-1 and TRBJ1-2; weak D call: TRBD1 (5 bases). Per the germline V gene, CDR1 is SGHRS and CDR2 is YFSETQ. The V end was cut by 5 bases, the J end by 4 bases, with 12 bases between. The CDR3 runs to 13 residues. CDR3 protein: CASSSGLSYGYTF. CDR3 coding DNA: TGCGCCAGCAGTTCGGGACTCAGCTATGGCTACACCTTC.

This clone was seen a handful of times. This sequence joins TRBV2 and TRBJ1-2, with D hard to call. This CDR3 is built from 12 residues. V lost 0 bases and J lost 13, with 12 bases in between. In germline, CDR1 is SNHLY, CDR2 FYNNEI. CDR3: CASSEARRTVTF. CDR3 DNA: TGTGCCAGCAGTGAAGCGCGGAGGACGGTCACCTTC.

This clone was seen a handful of times. This chain joins TRBV6-5 and TRBJ1-4; D perhaps matches TRBD1 (6 bases). The CDR3 sequence is 13 residues long. V was cut by 5 bases and J by 11 bases, with 15 bases left in between. CDR1 MNHEY and CDR2 SVGAGI come from the germline V gene. CDR3 nucleotides: TGTGCCAGCAGTCTCCCCGGTAGGGGGAAACTGTTTTTT. Protein product: CASSLPGRGKLFF.

The chain recombines TRBV29-1 with TRBJ1-1; 7 bases map to TRBD1. The CDR3 is 13 residues long. Germline trimming cut 4 bases from V and 1 base from J; bases unmatched to any gene: 3. The germline V gene has CDR1 SQVTM and CDR2 ANQGSEA. CDR3 residues: CSVVGQQNTEAFF. CDR3 in DNA: TGCAGCGTTGTGGGACAGCAGAACACTGAAGCTTTCTTT.

The chain links TRBV2 to TRBJ1-2; a weak D match, TRBD1 (6 bases). The CDR3 runs to 15 residues. CDR1 and CDR2 (germline): SNHLY, FYNNEI. V was clipped by 2 bases and J by 3 bases, with 13 bases between them. The CDR3 bases are TGTGCCAGCAGTGAAACCGTACAGGGATACTATGGCTACACCTTC. As protein: CASSETVQGYYGYTF.

The rearrangement uses TRBV11-2 and TRBJ1-1, with D tentatively TRBD1 (6 bases). The germline V and J ends were trimmed by 2 bases and 5 bases, with 12 bases remaining between them. This CDR3 spans 14 amino acids. The V gene's germline CDR1 is SGHAT and CDR2 FQNNGV. CDR3 sequence reads: CASSLRGGPTEAFF. CDR3 nucleotide sequence: TGTGCCAGCAGCTTACGAGGGGGACCAACTGAAGCTTTCTTT.

The chain joins TRBV2 to TRBJ1-1; D uncertain. Trimming stripped 6 bases from V and 5 bases from J, with 7 bases between. Germline V gene data show CDR1 as SNHLY and CDR2 as FYNNEI. The CDR3 sequence is 11 residues long. The CDR3 reads CASRAGTEAFF. The CDR3 nucleotides are TGTGCCAGCAGAGCCGGGACTGAAGCTTTCTTT.

The CDR3 sequence is CAISELRGSAASEQFF. In nucleotides, the CDR3 is TGTGCCATCAGTGAACTCAGGGGGTCGGCCGCTAGTGAGCAGTTCTTC. The V call is TRBV10-3, the J call TRBJ2-1; 7 positions match TRBD1. The J segment lost 9 bases and the V segment lost 3 bases, leaving 14 bases of the junction unmatched. CDR3 length equals 16 residues. Per germline, CDR1 ENHRY and CDR2 SYGVKD.

The genes are TRBV5-4 and TRBJ1-5, with 7 bases identical to TRBD1. Germline loops: CDR1 SGHNT, CDR2 YYREEE (reference sequence). Unmatched junction bases numbered 3, after V lost 0 bases and J lost 6 bases. CDR3 length: 14 residues. The CDR3 sequence is CASSLDRGSQPQHF. Here the CDR3 DNA reads TGTGCCAGCAGCTTGGACAGGGGAAGTCAGCCCCAGCATTTT.

The chain employs TRBV7-8 and TRBJ2-3; 11 bases align to TRBD2. This CDR3 spans 13 amino acids. J lost 7 bases, V lost 10 bases, and 7 bases had no gene match. Germline loops: CDR1 SGHVS, CDR2 FQNEAQ. The CDR3 loop reads CAITSGSVNTQYF. The CDR3 DNA follows: TGTGCCATCACTAGCGGGAGTGTTAATACGCAGTATTTT.

In its sample, this clone was seen a few times. V is TRBV5-4 and J is TRBJ2-3, with 7 positions matching TRBD1. Germline trimming cut 0 bases from V and 1 base from J; bases unmatched to any gene: 2. There are 15 residues in the CDR3. The germline CDR1 and CDR2 sequences are SGHNT and YYREEE (reference sequence). The CDR3 loop is CASSLGQGRTDTQYF. The CDR3 DNA reads TGTGCCAGCAGCTTGGGACAGGGACGCACAGATACGCAGTATTTT.

This clone was counted only a few times. V gene TRBV4-1 combines with J gene TRBJ2-2, with D possibly matching TRBD2 (5 bases). The CDR3 has 15 residues. V lost 4 bases and J 3 bases, leaving 12 bases between the germline ends. Per the germline V gene, CDR1 is MGHRA and CDR2 is YSYEKL. CDR3 coding DNA: TGCGCCAGCAGCCGGTCACCGGAGGACACCGGGGAGCTGTTTTTT. Encoded protein: CASSRSPEDTGELFF.

This chain joins TRBV9 and TRBJ1-1, with D tentatively TRBD1 (6 bases). The germline V gene encodes CDR1 SGDLS and CDR2 YYNGEE. V was cut by 4 bases and J by 1 base, with 14 bases left in between. This CDR3 has 15 residues. In DNA form, the CDR3 reads TGTGCCAGCAGCCCCCCGGGGGGCCGGAACACTGAAGCTTTCTTT. Protein product: CASSPPGGRNTEAFF.